This T cell receptor beta chain was identified in a study of blood T cell repertoires in COVID-19 (TCRdb year 2020). For context, the study as a whole: Samples from collaborators originated in the United States, Italy and Spain and spanned both the acute and convalescent phases of COVID-19. The material from the prospective study consisted of cDNA or gDNA derived from T cells, B-cell-depleted T cells, or PBMCs. Subjects who had been exposed to COVID-19, were actively infected with it, or had recovered from it provided the deeply sampled blood TCRbeta repertoires that made up the dataset. A freely available public database, intended as a resource for researchers studying the immune response to SARS-CoV-2, is where the repertoires were released. The samples were drawn from the first 160 participants of the ongoing ImmuneRACE study and from 1,254 subjects provided by 6 global collaborators. Nearly every sample came with metadata listing a de-identified subject ID, COVID-19 status, age in years and sex. HLA class I and class II types, where available, came from metadata supplied by the sample provider rather than from assay-based typing.

On the study overall, not on this receptor specifically: The quantity of clinical and demographic metadata differed by source and by participant and was supplied without curation.

A remark on this clone: Its antigen remains unidentified. Base quality data are lacking; no much larger clone is found one base away.

Enrolling through a virtual design, the prospective study's participants ranged in age from roughly 18 to 95 years and lived across roughly 23 United States geographic areas. In the prospective study, cohorts were assigned on the basis of participant-reported clinical history obtained from a screening survey and a study questionnaire. ImmuneRACE Cohort 3 recovered participants were defined by two consecutive negative NP/OP PCR tests, healthcare professional clearance, or symptom resolution. Each participant in the prospective study had whole blood, serum and a nasopharyngeal or oropharyngeal swab collected by mobile phlebotomists. Participants in the prospective study had the option to provide additional blood draws and questionnaires over a roughly 2-month period. Prospective study blood samples were shipped either frozen or at room temperature before DNA extraction. TCRbeta CDR3 regions were amplified from genomic DNA using the immunoSEQ Assay, a bias-controlled multiplex PCR. From the authors' description of their analysis: The number of nucleated cells in each sample was estimated from the amplification of reference gene primers within the assay. To quantify the absolute abundance of each unique TCRbeta CDR3 rearrangement, sequence reads were collapsed and filtered. For each sample, productive Simpson clonality was calculated by taking the square root of Simpson's diversity index across productive rearrangements. As stored in TCRdb, this immuneACCESS dataset retains in-frame rearrangements with V and J assigned. A fraction of the clones does not appear; measured against another copy, unresolved V genes explain less than half of the discrepancy, and the remainder lacks a known reason. The DNA gave D and trimming, while V, J and clone size come from that table. The sample table shows approximately 230,000 clones, and over 75% are seen once. The ten most abundant clones make up about 1.7% of the sample.

In the germline V gene, CDR1 corresponds to SGDLS and CDR2 to YYNGEE. Measured from the cysteine to the phenylalanine, the CDR3 is 15 residues long. Only the CDR3 region is kept as DNA, spanning 45 bases read in frame from base 1. At the junction V is shortened by 4 bases and J by 4 bases; bases outside the gene matches: 4. This receptor chain uses TRBV9 and TRBJ2-1; TRBD2 agrees with 11 junctional bases. The origin of this receptor is a man aged 35 to 55 who had recovered from COVID-19. Material for sequencing was PBMCs or T cells enriched from blood (not recorded which). The CDR3 protein sequence reads: CASSPRLAGYNEQFF. The DNA is as follows: TGTGCCAGCAGCCCCCGACTAGCGGGGTACAATGAGCAGTTCTTC.